This passage covers 20 T cell receptor beta chains from one sample sequenced in a study of Tregs in tolerant kidney transplant recipients. Only in-frame clones appear in the TCRdb table, and some are missing; sequencing was by immunoSEQ multiplex PCR. The sample consists of 60,000 or so clones, around 82% of them appearing once. The sample taken for sequencing was CD4+ T cells from blood. The source of these receptors is a human donor in good health.

This rearrangement joins TRBV5-6 to TRBJ1-5; tentative D call: TRBD1 (5 bases). V was trimmed by 3 bases and J by 3 bases, leaving 16 bases between them. The germline gives CDR1 SGHDT, CDR2 YYEEEE. The CDR3 runs to 16 residues. This CDR3 reads CASSSNLGAINQPQHF. CDR3 bases: TGTGCCAGCAGCTCCAACCTCGGGGCAATCAATCAGCCCCAGCATTTT.

This chain links TRBV7-9 with TRBJ2-7; unclear D gene. The CDR3 extends over 14 amino acids. Germline values: CDR1 SEHNR, CDR2 FQNEAQ (reference sequence). Trimming left V 5 bases short and J 1 base short, with 12 bases between. The CDR3 loop reads CASSPKAKSYEQYF. The CDR3 DNA follows: TGTGCCAGCAGCCCTAAGGCGAAGTCCTACGAGCAGTACTTC. Supplemented by reference TRBV7-9 and TRBJ2-7, the full variable domain reads DTGVSQNPRHKITKRGQNVTFRCDPISEHNRLYWYRQTLGQGPEFLTYFQNEAQLEKSRLLSDRFSAERPKGSFSTLEIQRTEQGDSAMYLCASSPKAKSYEQYFGPGTRLTVT.

The chain couples TRBV9 to TRBJ2-1; 8 nucleotides match TRBD2. CDR1 and CDR2 (germline): SGDLS, YYNGEE. This CDR3 region has 20 residues. The junction had 20 bases not matched to a gene; V was cut back by 0 bases and J by 6 bases. In DNA, the CDR3 is TGTGCCAGCAGCGTAGAAGGGGTTAGGATAGGCGGGGGGCGTTTCAATGAGCAGTTCTTC. It specifies CASSVEGVRIGGGRFNEQFF.

This clone came up once. The chain joins TRBV10-3 to TRBJ2-1; D not certain. The CDR3 runs to 12 residues. Trimming removed 7 bases at V and 4 bases at J, with 8 bases between. The germline V gene has CDR1 ENHRY and CDR2 SYGVKD. CDR3 bases: TGTGCCATCACCACTGCATACAATGAGCAGTTCTTC. The encoded protein is CAITTAYNEQFF.

Written as DNA, the CDR3 is TGTGCCAGCAGGGGACTAGCGTGGGGGGATACGCAGTATTTT. Its translation: CASRGLAWGDTQYF. The chain combines TRBV7-2 with TRBJ2-3, with 10 bases aligning to TRBD2. Trimming cost V 6 bases and J 6 bases; bases outside gene matches: 6. The CDR3 consists of 14 residues. The germline V gene encodes CDR1 SGHTA and CDR2 FQGNSA.

This chain links TRBV2 with TRBJ2-5, with D unclear. Germline loops: CDR1 SNHLY, CDR2 FYNNEI. V lost 10 bases and J 3 bases, leaving 3 bases between the germline ends. The CDR3 runs 9 residues. Here the CDR3 reads CATKETQYF. The CDR3 DNA is TGTGCCACCAAAGAGACCCAGTACTTC. Complete variable domain (other parts from reference TRBV2 and TRBJ2-5): EPEVTQTPSHQVTQMGQEVILRCVPISNHLYFYWYRQILGQKVEFLVSFYNNEISEKSEIFDDQFSVERPDGSNFTLKIRSTKLEDSAMYFCATKETQYFGPGTRLLVL.

The chain has TRBV14 and TRBJ2-1; D unclear. The germline V gene has CDR1 SGHDN and CDR2 FVKESK. Trimming took off 8 bases at V and 7 bases at J, with 18 bases between the two ends. This CDR3 comprises 14 residues. The CDR3 DNA is TGTGCCAGCGCTCCCAAGAGAACCGGGAATGAGCAGTTCTTC. Protein: CASAPKRTGNEQFF.

V usage is TRBV9 and J usage is TRBJ2-3, with D possibly TRBD1 on 5 matching bases. This CDR3 has 14 residues. V gave up 0 bases and J gave up 4 bases, with 9 bases separating them. Germline CDR1 SGDLS, CDR2 YYNGEE. This CDR3 is CASSVGPGSDTQYF. In DNA, the CDR3 is TGTGCCAGCAGCGTAGGGCCAGGGTCAGATACGCAGTATTTT.

Concerning this clone: This CDR3 is also generated by other DNA sequences in the sample. The CDR3 region is CSVGRNTEAFF. The CDR3 DNA is TGCAGCGTTGGGCGGAACACTGAAGCTTTCTTT. The rearrangement joins TRBV29-1 to TRBJ1-1; D not certain. Germline-derived CDR1 and CDR2 are SQVTM and ANQGSEA. This CDR3 comprises 11 residues. The V end lost 4 bases, the J end lost 1 base, and 4 bases lay between the germline ends. The full variable domain, its missing parts supplied by reference TRBV29-1 and TRBJ1-1, is SAVISQKPSRDICQRGTSLTIQCQVDSQVTMMFWYRQQPGQSLTLIATANQGSEATYESGFVIDKFPISRPNLTFSTLTVSNMSPEDSSIYLCSVGRNTEAFFGQGTRLTVV.

This clone was observed a single time. The chain carries TRBV4-1 and TRBJ1-4; a weak D match, TRBD1 (6 bases). CDR1 is MGHRA, CDR2 YSYEKL, per germline. The CDR3 runs 12 residues. Deletions cut 4 bases from V and 16 bases from J, with 16 bases between. CDR3 residues: CASSRPDRYQFF. The CDR3 DNA follows: TGCGCCAGCAGCCGACCTGACAGGTATCAGTTTTTT.

By frequency in the sample, this clone is medium-sized. The V gene is TRBV9, the J gene TRBJ1-1; weak D call: TRBD1 (6 bases). This CDR3 comprises 15 residues. CDR1 SGDLS and CDR2 YYNGEE come from the germline V gene. V lost 0 bases, J lost 3 bases, and 12 bases lay in between. For the CDR3, the DNA is TGTGCCAGCAGCGTAGCAAGAGGGGGAGACACTGAAGCTTTCTTT. Protein: CASSVARGGDTEAFF.

The gene calls are TRBV6-1 and TRBJ2-1, with D tentatively TRBD1 (8 bases). Trimming took off 5 bases at V and 9 bases at J, with 20 bases between the two ends. The germline gives CDR1 MNHNS, CDR2 SASEGT. The CDR3 consists of 15 residues. DNA for the CDR3: TGTGCCAGCAGTAGGGAGGGGACAGGTTTGAGTGAGCAGTTCTTC. Translated, it gives CASSREGTGLSEQFF.

V is TRBV4-1 and J is TRBJ1-4; a possible D gene is TRBD1 (5 bases). Germline V CDR1 and CDR2: MGHRA, YSYEKL. The CDR3 has 13 amino acids. V was shortened by 1 base and J by 17 bases, with 17 bases between the two germline ends. The CDR3 sequence is CASSQARVTDRFF. The DNA for the CDR3 is TGCGCCAGCAGCCAAGCGCGCGTGACAGATCGTTTTTTT.

The chain combines TRBV15 with TRBJ2-3; no firm D call. The CDR3 sequence is 14 residues long. Germline V gene data show CDR1 as LNHNV and CDR2 as YYDKDF (reference sequence). Trimming took off 0 bases at V and 3 bases at J, with 7 bases between the two ends. DNA of the CDR3: TGTGCCACCAGCAGAGATCGAAGAACAGATACGCAGTATTTT. Its protein product is CATSRDRRTDTQYF.

V gene TRBV6-6 combines with J gene TRBJ2-1; no reliable D call. Trimming took off 8 bases at V and 0 bases at J, with 5 bases between the two ends. Germline V gene lookup returns CDR1 MNHNY and CDR2 SVGAGI (reference sequence). CDR3 length: 12 residues. The CDR3 reads CASGVSYNEQFF. The CDR3 nucleotides read TGTGCCAGCGGAGTCTCCTACAATGAGCAGTTCTTC.

The chain couples TRBV7-8 to TRBJ2-5, with TRBD1 identical over 8 bases. The CDR3 is 16 amino acids. V shed 4 bases, J shed 4 bases, and the junction held 11 bases outside the gene matches. Germline assignment: CDR1 SGHVS and CDR2 FQNEAQ. DNA of the CDR3: TGTGCCAGCAGCTCCACGCCTCGACAGGGGCGAGAGACCCAGTACTTC. This translates into CASSSTPRQGRETQYF.

V and J are TRBV11-3 and TRBJ2-7; 8 bases line up with TRBD1. The CDR3 has 15 amino acids. V shed 0 bases and J 5 bases; nucleotides not matched to a gene: 6. CDR1 and CDR2 (germline): SGHNT, YENEEA. The CDR3: CASSLEGQVSDEQYF. The CDR3 bases are TGTGCCAGCAGCTTAGAGGGACAGGTTTCGGACGAGCAGTACTTC.

The V gene is TRBV5-1, the J gene TRBJ2-7; the D is unclear. CDR1 SGHRS and CDR2 YFSETQ come from the germline V gene. V was clipped by 1 base and J by 3 bases, with 11 bases between them. There are 14 residues in the CDR3. CDR3 DNA: TGCGCCAGCAGCTTGTCCACAGCCGTCTACGAGCAGTACTTC. This gives the protein CASSLSTAVYEQYF.

The V call is TRBV5-4, the J call TRBJ1-1; perhaps TRBD1 as D (5 bases). The CDR3 covers 15 residues. The V and J ends lost 6 bases and 1 base respectively, with 16 bases between them. Per germline, CDR1 SGHNT and CDR2 YYREEE (reference sequence). Written as DNA, the CDR3 is TGTGCCAGCACCCAAGGGAGGACACAGAACACTGAAGCTTTCTTT. Amino acids: CASTQGRTQNTEAFF.

J is TRBJ2-5 and V is TRBV4-3; 8 bases are a match to TRBD1. CDR3 length: 16 residues. Germline values: CDR1 LGHNA, CDR2 YSLEER. J was trimmed by 5 bases and V by 4 bases; bases with no gene match: 12. The CDR3, as DNA: TGCGCCAGCAGCCCTGGGACAGGCGGGGTACACGAGACCCAGTACTTC. The encoded protein is CASSPGTGGVHETQYF.